The 4 T cell receptor beta chains listed next were all sequenced from one sample in a study of brain metastases from non-small cell lung cancer. Measured with immunoSEQ multiplex PCR; TCRdb has only the in-frame clones, and not every one. The profile shows fewer than 5,000 clones, 70% to 90% of them singletons. Sequenced: primary lung tumor tissue. Every receptor here comes from a donor at least 40 years old with non-small cell lung cancer.

V and J are TRBV19 and TRBJ1-3; D ambiguous. The V gene lost 7 bases and the J gene lost 0 bases, with 13 bases spanning the gap. The CDR3 length is 15 residues. Germline CDR1 and CDR2: LNHDA and SQIVND (reference sequence). CDR3 amino acids: CASIPTWSSGNTIYF. DNA for the CDR3: TGTGCCAGTATCCCGACCTGGAGCTCTGGAAACACCATATATTTT.

V and J are TRBV13 and TRBJ2-2; unclear D gene. Between the trimmed V and J ends, which lost 6 bases and 8 bases, there was a span of 10 bases. Looked up from germline, CDR1 is PRHDT and CDR2 is FYEKMQ (reference sequence). The CDR3 is made up of 12 amino acids. The CDR3: CASRASVGELFF. As DNA, the CDR3 is TGTGCCAGCAGAGCCTCGGTGGGGGAGCTGTTTTTT.

The CDR3 loop is CASGQGALGTGELFF. DNA for the CDR3: TGTGCCAGCGGTCAGGGGGCGCTGGGCACCGGGGAGCTGTTTTTT. The V call is TRBV4-2, the J call TRBJ2-2; 8 positions match TRBD1. The germline CDR1 and CDR2 sequences are LGHNA and YNFKEQ. With V trimmed by 8 bases and J by 4 bases, 9 bases remained unmatched. The CDR3 contains 15 residues.

The chain uses TRBV6-1 and TRBJ1-2, with D hard to call. The CDR3 covers 13 residues. Trimming removed 3 bases from V and 5 bases from J, with 10 bases in between. CDR1 MNHNS and CDR2 SASEGT come from the germline V gene. This CDR3 is CASSDNGVYGYTF. Written as DNA, the CDR3 is TGTGCCAGCAGTGATAACGGAGTGTATGGCTACACCTTC.